The 14 T cell receptor beta chains below all came from one sample that was sequenced in a study of T-cell memory formation after mild COVID-19. TCRdb processed the 5' RACE reads anew with MiXCR; each CDR3 protein has one entry. Among under 550,000 distinct CDR3 sequences, about 20% were seen once, and the ten largest hold 9% to 15%. Sequencing was done on a sample of PBMCs or a T cell subset sorted from them (not recorded which). The receptor set was obtained from an adult woman who had mild COVID-19 (a few samples of this study predate the infection). Cell type and time point are not known.

In this sample, this clonotype turned up a few times. V and J are TRBV25-1 and TRBJ1-1; a possible D gene is TRBD1 (5 bases). CDR1 is MGHDK, CDR2 SYGVNS, per germline. There are 13 residues in the CDR3. V was shortened by 3 bases and J by 4 bases, with 9 bases between the two germline ends. In DNA form, the CDR3 reads TGTGCCAGCAGTGAGATGGGGGGCACTGAAGCTTTCTTT. Translating it yields CASSEMGGTEAFF.

J is TRBJ2-3 and V is TRBV19; 9 positions match TRBD1. This CDR3 comprises 15 residues. J lost 4 bases, V lost 3 bases, and 5 bases had no gene match. Germline-derived CDR1 and CDR2 are LNHDA and SQIVND (reference sequence). CDR3 region: CASSMRQGGADTQYF. The CDR3 region has the DNA TGTGCCAGTAGTATGAGACAGGGGGGCGCAGATACGCAGTATTTT.

This chain connects TRBV6-5 to TRBJ2-7; tentative D call: TRBD2 (6 bases). This CDR3 has 12 amino acids. Looked up from germline, CDR1 is MNHEY and CDR2 is SVGAGI. V was trimmed by 6 bases and J by 3 bases, leaving 9 bases between them. CDR3 amino acids: CASRGLIYEQYF. CDR3 nucleotides: TGTGCCAGCAGGGGACTCATCTACGAGCAGTACTTC.

CDR3 DNA sequence: TGCGCCAGCAGCCAGACTGCGGGGGACAGCTATGGCTACACCTTC. Translating gives CASSQTAGDSYGYTF. The chain is built from TRBV4-1 and TRBJ1-2; 7 bases map to TRBD1. Germline V lookup: CDR1 MGHRA, CDR2 YSYEKL. V lost 3 bases to trimming and J lost 4 bases; unmatched junction nucleotides: 8. This CDR3 has 15 amino acids.

The CDR3 DNA is TGTGCCAGCAGCTCCGCTATTCAGGGAGGCACTGAAGCTTTCTTT. Its protein is CASSSAIQGGTEAFF. This chain joins TRBV11-2 and TRBJ1-1, with D possibly matching TRBD1 (5 bases). The CDR3 sequence is 15 residues long. CDR1 SGHAT and CDR2 FQNNGV come from the germline V gene. V was pared by 4 bases and J by 4 bases, with 16 bases between.

This rearrangement joins TRBV6-5 to TRBJ2-3; TRBD2 might be the D (7 bases). Per the germline V gene, CDR1 is MNHEY and CDR2 is SVGAGI. The V and J ends lost 8 bases and 8 bases respectively, with 17 bases between them. This CDR3 has 13 residues. CDR3 in amino acids: CASLRGAQGTQYF. Here the CDR3 DNA reads TGTGCCAGCCTCCGGGGGGCCCAGGGTACGCAGTATTTT.

V usage is TRBV6-1 and J usage is TRBJ1-2; TRBD1 might be the D (5 bases). CDR1 MNHNS and CDR2 SASEGT come from the germline V gene. Trimming cost V 2 bases and J 4 bases, with 8 bases left between them. The CDR3 has 13 residues. CDR3 bases: TGTGCCAGCAGTGAACCAGGGACCTATGGCTACACCTTC. Translating it yields CASSEPGTYGYTF.

This chain links TRBV5-1 with TRBJ2-1; TRBD2 aligns across 10 bases. Germline CDR1 is SGHRS and CDR2 is YFSETQ. CDR3 size: 15 residues. The V segment lost 4 bases and the J segment 5 bases; nucleotides outside the gene matches: 6. CDR3 amino acids: CASSIISGGNNEQFF. In DNA form, the CDR3 reads TGCGCCAGCAGCATTATTAGCGGGGGGAACAATGAGCAGTTCTTC. The variable domain in full, with the rest retrieved from reference TRBV5-1 and TRBJ2-1, is KAGVTQTPRYLIKTRGQQVTLSCSPISGHRSVSWYQQTPGQGLQFLFEYFSETQRNKGNFPGRFSGRQFSNSRSEMNVSTLELGDSALYLCASSIISGGNNEQFFGPGTRLTVL.

This clonotype was counted between two and nine times. V gene TRBV12-3 or TRBV12-4 combines with J gene TRBJ1-2, with D tentatively TRBD1 (6 bases). This CDR3 has 13 residues. Trimming shortened V by 5 bases and J by 4 bases, and 11 bases separated the two germline ends. The CDR3 reads CASSDGQFYGYTF. In DNA, the CDR3 is TGTGCCAGCAGTGATGGACAGTTCTATGGCTACACCTTC.

Only a few counts were recorded for this clonotype. Mismatch with germline at one junction end may stem from a read error. This chain joins TRBV5-4 and TRBJ2-2; D remains ambiguous. CDR1 and CDR2 (germline): SGHNT, YYREEE (reference sequence). The CDR3 contains 13 residues. The CDR3 coding sequence is TGTGCCAGCACCTTGGGAAACACCGGGGAGCTGTTTTTT. This translates into CASTLGNTGELFF.

This chain uses TRBV7-9 with TRBJ1-6; TRBD1 aligns across 7 bases. This CDR3 is built from 12 residues. After removal of 6 bases from V and 10 bases from J, the junction contained 3 bases not matched to a gene. Germline V lookup: CDR1 SEHNR, CDR2 FQNEAQ (reference sequence). This CDR3 reads CASSDRDSPLHF. The CDR3 coding sequence is TGTGCCAGCAGTGACAGGGACTCACCCCTCCACTTT. The whole variable domain, filled in from reference TRBV7-9 and TRBJ1-6, reads DTGVSQNPRHKITKRGQNVTFRCDPISEHNRLYWYRQTLGQGPEFLTYFQNEAQLEKSRLLSDRFSAERPKGSFSTLEIQRTEQGDSAMYLCASSDRDSPLHFGNGTRLTVT.

This clonotype was recorded a few times. The chain combines TRBV5-1 with TRBJ2-5, with D unresolved. V was trimmed by 4 bases and J by 3 bases, leaving 16 bases between them. The germline gives CDR1 SGHRS, CDR2 YFSETQ. There are 15 residues in the CDR3. CDR3 DNA: TGCGCCAGCAGCCCCAGGTTCGATAGTAAAGAGACCCAGTACTTC. Translation gives CASSPRFDSKETQYF.

A few counts support this clonotype. This chain connects TRBV6-5 to TRBJ1-3; D is unresolved. Trimming took 10 bases from V and 3 from J, leaving 7 bases between them. Germline V CDR1 and CDR2: MNHEY, SVGAGI. This CDR3 has 11 residues. DNA of the CDR3: TGTGCCACTTCGCTTGGAAACACCATATATTTT. This translates into CATSLGNTIYF.

The sample holds a few counts of this clonotype. The chain is built from TRBV7-9 and TRBJ2-7; D remains unclear. This CDR3 is built from 11 residues. Per germline, CDR1 SEHNR and CDR2 FQNEAQ (reference sequence). V was clipped by 6 bases and J by 6 bases, with 9 bases between them. Here the CDR3 reads CASRGVREQYF. The CDR3 nucleotides read TGTGCCAGCAGGGGTGTCCGCGAGCAGTACTTC.